The 17 T cell receptor beta chains listed next were all sequenced from one sample in a study of T cells in Graves' hyperthyroidism and ophthalmopathy. RNA transcripts served as the template for amplifying TCR beta CDR3 regions. The study used the HTBI primer set for a first-round RT-PCR of the TCR CDR3. TCRdb passed the multiplex PCR reads through MiXCR, listing each CDR3 protein once. The sample includes 200,000 to 250,000 distinct CDR3 sequences, roughly 17% seen only once; the top ten take under 35%. The sequencing sample was made of blood. These receptors were obtained from a woman aged 18-29 years with Graves' ophthalmopathy.

This clonotype came up many times. V usage is TRBV5-8 and J usage is TRBJ1-1; D gene ambiguous. Trimming took off 0 bases at V and 5 bases at J, with 11 bases between the two ends. Germline V gives CDR1 SGHTS, CDR2 YDEGEE. The length of the CDR3 is 14 residues. DNA for the CDR3: TGTGCCAGCAGCTTGGCCGACCGTGGAACTGAAGCTTTCTTT. It encodes CASSLADRGTEAFF.

This clonotype was detected ten times or more. This chain connects TRBV20-1 to TRBJ2-6, with D uncertain. The CDR3 sequence is 13 residues long. Trimming took off 4 bases at V and 2 bases at J, with 6 bases between the two ends. CDR1 is DFQATT, CDR2 SNEGSKA, per germline (reference sequence). The CDR3 bases are TGCAGTGCTAAGGTGGCTGGGGCCAACGTCCTGACTTTC. It codes for CSAKVAGANVLTF.

This clonotype was found many times. The chain links TRBV13 to TRBJ1-2; D unclear. The CDR3 extends over 14 amino acids. The germline V gene encodes CDR1 PRHDT and CDR2 FYEKMQ (reference sequence). Trimming left V 5 bases short and J 4 bases short, with 14 bases between. Here the CDR3 reads CASSGGGWGYGYTF. DNA of the CDR3: TGTGCCAGCAGCGGCGGCGGGTGGGGCTATGGCTACACCTTC.

This chain connects TRBV20-1 to TRBJ1-4; 10 bases are a match to TRBD1. Trimming cost V 3 bases and J 8 bases; bases outside gene matches: 6. This CDR3 has 14 residues. Germline V gives CDR1 DFQATT, CDR2 SNEGSKA (reference sequence). CDR3: CSASGDRGLEKLFF. CDR3 coding DNA: TGCAGTGCTAGCGGGGACAGGGGACTAGAAAAACTGTTTTTT.

This clonotype was counted many times. This sequence joins TRBV30 and TRBJ2-5, with D unclear. CDR1 and CDR2 from the germline V gene are GTSNPN and SVGIG (reference sequence). The V gene lost 0 bases and the J gene lost 4 bases, with 6 bases spanning the gap. The CDR3 totals 12 residues. CDR3 bases: TGTGCCTGGAGTGTACTCGGAGAGACCCAGTACTTC. Protein product: CAWSVLGETQYF.

This clonotype was recorded at least ten times. This chain links TRBV28 with TRBJ1-5; D not certain. V was pared by 8 bases and J by 3 bases, with 8 bases between. The CDR3 covers 12 residues. From germline, CDR1 is MDHEN and CDR2 SYDVKM. CDR3 sequence (DNA): TGTGCCAGCCAGGTGGTCAATCAGCCCCAGCATTTT. This gives the protein CASQVVNQPQHF.

In its sample, this clonotype was seen many times. This chain links TRBV6-1 with TRBJ1-2, with TRBD1 matching over 8 bases. CDR1 and CDR2 from the germline V gene are MNHNS and SASEGT. After removal of 1 base from V and 8 bases from J, the junction contained 9 bases not matched to a gene. The CDR3 has 15 residues. CDR3 DNA: TGTGCCAGCAGTGAAGGTTCGGGCAGGGGGCAAGGCTACACCTTC. Protein: CASSEGSGRGQGYTF.

This clonotype has a count of ten or more. The junction does not match germline at one end; this may be a read error. The rearrangement joins TRBV7-7 to TRBJ2-5; TRBD1 aligns across 7 bases. Germline CDR1 SSHAT, CDR2 FNYEAQ (reference sequence). This CDR3 has 13 amino acids. The CDR3 nucleotides are TGTGCTAGCAGCCCTGGGACAGTCGGGACCCAGTACTTC. Translation gives CASSPGTVGTQYF.

This clonotype was picked up many times. The chain uses TRBV2 and TRBJ2-2; 8 bases line up with TRBD2. V was pared by 5 bases and J by 7 bases, with 6 bases of the junction left unmatched. This CDR3 is 14 amino acids long. CDR1 is SNHLY and CDR2 is FYNNEI in the germline V gene. The chain's CDR3 is CASSSTSGNGELFF. The CDR3 coding sequence is TGTGCCAGCAGTAGCACTAGCGGTAACGGGGAGCTGTTTTTT. The complete variable domain, with remaining parts taken from reference TRBV2 and TRBJ2-2, reads EPEVTQTPSHQVTQMGQEVILRCVPISNHLYFYWYRQILGQKVEFLVSFYNNEISEKSEIFDDQFSVERPDGSNFTLKIRSTKLEDSAMYFCASSSTSGNGELFFGEGSRLTVL.

The chain couples TRBV28 to TRBJ2-7; 8 bases align to TRBD1. The CDR3 consists of 14 residues. V shed 7 bases and J 7 bases; nucleotides not matched to a gene: 12. The V gene's germline CDR1 is MDHEN and CDR2 SYDVKM. The chain's CDR3 is CASTEAGQGGEQYV. In nucleotides, the CDR3 is TGTGCCAGCACTGAGGCCGGACAGGGCGGGGAGCAGTACGTC.

This clonotype has at least ten counts. The rearrangement uses TRBV28 and TRBJ1-4, with a weak D call TRBD1 (6 bases). Germline V lookup: CDR1 MDHEN, CDR2 SYDVKM. Deletions cut 6 bases from V and 8 bases from J, with 16 bases between. The CDR3 loop spans 14 amino acids. The CDR3: CASRAPGVGEKLFF. The CDR3 nucleotides are TGTGCCAGCAGGGCGCCAGGGGTGGGGGAAAAACTGTTTTTT.

The gene calls are TRBV9 and TRBJ1-4; D uncertain. The CDR3 totals 15 residues. With 3 bases removed from V and 0 bases from J, the gap between germline ends came to 9 bases. Germline V gene data show CDR1 as SGDLS and CDR2 as YYNGEE. CDR3 nucleotides: TGTGCCAGCAGCGCGGAGGATGCAACTAATGAAAAACTGTTTTTT. Protein product: CASSAEDATNEKLFF.

This clonotype showed up many times. The CDR3 sequence is CASSPGPGEQYF. The CDR3 DNA is TGTGCCAGCAGCCCGGGCCCGGGCGAGCAGTACTTC. The chain carries TRBV11-2 and TRBJ2-7; D ambiguous. The CDR3 totals 12 residues. V lost 5 bases, J lost 6 bases, and 11 bases lay in between. CDR1 SGHAT and CDR2 FQNNGV come from the germline V gene. The variable domain in full, with the rest retrieved from reference TRBV11-2 and TRBJ2-7, is EAGVAQSPRYKIIEKRQSVAFWCNPISGHATLYWYQQILGQGPKLLIQFQNNGVVDDSQLPKDRFSAERLKGVDSTLKIQPAKLEDSAVYLCASSPGPGEQYFGPGTRLTVT.

This clonotype was observed many times. The chain uses TRBV29-1 and TRBJ2-1, with 9 bases matching TRBD1. CDR3 length: 13 amino acids. After removal of 7 bases from V and 7 bases from J, the junction contained 8 bases not matched to a gene. Germline values: CDR1 SQVTM, CDR2 ANQGSEA. CDR3 loop: CSAVGQGLNEQFF. The CDR3 DNA is TGCAGCGCTGTGGGACAGGGTTTAAATGAGCAGTTCTTC.

Many counts were recorded for this clonotype. The CDR3 nucleotides read TGCAGCGGGACAGGGGGAACAGAGACCCAGTACTTC. Protein: CSGTGGTETQYF. The chain joins TRBV29-1 to TRBJ2-5; TRBD1 matches 10 bases. The CDR3 runs 12 residues. The germline V gene encodes CDR1 SQVTM and CDR2 ANQGSEA. The J segment lost 4 bases and the V segment lost 7 bases, leaving 3 bases of the junction unmatched.

In this sample, this clonotype turned up many times. The V and J genes are TRBV7-2 and TRBJ2-3, with 8 positions matching TRBD2. There are 17 residues in the CDR3. The germline V gene encodes CDR1 SGHTA and CDR2 FQGNSA. With V trimmed by 4 bases and J by 7 bases, 16 bases remained unmatched. The CDR3 loop is CASSSQGSGGRGYTQYF. The CDR3 DNA follows: TGTGCCAGCAGCTCCCAGGGGAGCGGGGGTCGGGGATATACGCAGTATTTT.

This chain joins TRBV2 and TRBJ2-5; TRBD1 is a possible D gene (5 bases). Trimming removed 6 bases at V and 2 bases at J, with 16 bases between. CDR3 length: 15 residues. Germline CDR1 SNHLY, CDR2 FYNNEI. The CDR3 nucleotides read TGTGCCAGCAGCCCGGTGGGCCAGGGTCAAGAGACCCAGTACTTC. Protein: CASSPVGQGQETQYF. The full variable domain, completed using reference TRBV2 and TRBJ2-5, is EPEVTQTPSHQVTQMGQEVILRCVPISNHLYFYWYRQILGQKVEFLVSFYNNEISEKSEIFDDQFSVERPDGSNFTLKIRSTKLEDSAMYFCASSPVGQGQETQYFGPGTRLLVL.